These 14 T cell receptor beta chains were all obtained from the same sample, sequenced in a study of Ad26.COV2.S vaccination and SARS-CoV-2 variants. The repertoire was sequenced with immunoSEQ multiplex PCR; TCRdb's copy has only in-frame clones and lacks some. The sample lists 300,000 to 400,000 clones; 92% were seen once. Material: peripheral blood, obtained after recovery from COVID-19. These receptors originate from a human donor who had recovered from COVID-19.

The V and J genes are TRBV5-6 and TRBJ1-1, with no clear D. Germline V gene data show CDR1 as SGHDT and CDR2 as YYEEEE. V was pared by 4 bases and J by 4 bases, with 14 bases between. There are 14 residues in the CDR3. CDR3: CASSPIAVGTEAFF. CDR3 DNA: TGTGCCAGCAGCCCTATCGCGGTGGGCACTGAAGCTTTCTTT.

This clone has only one observation. CDR3 DNA: TGTGCCAGCAGCCCTCGAGTAGCGGGGGCCTTCGCGAACACCGGGGAGCTGTTTTTT. This sequence encodes CASSPRVAGAFANTGELFF. The rearrangement uses TRBV27 and TRBJ2-2, with 9 bases lining up with TRBD2. The CDR3 loop spans 19 amino acids. The V gene end was trimmed by 6 bases and the J gene end by 0 bases; junction bases not matched to a gene: 14. In germline, CDR1 is MNHEY, CDR2 SMNVEV (reference sequence).

This chain links TRBV6-5 with TRBJ2-5, with a tentative D call TRBD2 (7 bases). This CDR3 has 13 amino acids. Per germline, CDR1 MNHEY and CDR2 SVGAGI. Trimming pared 5 bases from V and 3 bases from J, leaving 10 bases between. DNA for the CDR3: TGTGCCAGCAGTCGGGGGGCCGAAGAGACCCAGTACTTC. This translates into CASSRGAEETQYF.

This clone came up once. The chain couples TRBV6-5 to TRBJ1-1; D gene uncertain. The CDR3 totals 15 residues. V lost 5 bases, J lost 2 bases, and 15 bases lay in between. Germline lookup yields CDR1 MNHEY and CDR2 SVGAGI. The CDR3 loop reads CASSRTPGPNTEAFF. CDR3 bases: TGTGCCAGCAGTAGAACGCCGGGCCCTAACACTGAAGCTTTCTTT.

The chain couples TRBV9 to TRBJ2-1, with D maybe TRBD2 (5 bases). Trimming cost V 3 bases and J 5 bases, with 15 bases left between them. Germline V CDR1 and CDR2: SGDLS, YYNGEE. This CDR3 is 15 amino acids long. The CDR3 nucleotides read TGTGCCAGCAGCGCCCCCGGAGGCATCCACAATGAGCAGTTCTTC. The encoded protein is CASSAPGGIHNEQFF.

This clone has just one count. The rearrangement uses TRBV6-4 and TRBJ2-1; 9 bases match TRBD2. The CDR3 extends over 15 amino acids. V lost 3 bases and J lost 8; bases outside the gene matches: 8. Germline loops: CDR1 MRHNA, CDR2 SNTAGT. CDR3: CASSERGGEADEQFF. The CDR3 nucleotides are TGTGCCAGCAGTGAGCGGGGGGGCGAGGCGGATGAGCAGTTCTTC.

J is TRBJ2-1 and V is TRBV27; D call uncertain. Germline values: CDR1 MNHEY, CDR2 SMNVEV (reference sequence). The V and J ends lost 5 bases and 0 bases respectively, with 14 bases between them. The CDR3 sequence is 16 residues long. The CDR3 bases are TGTGCCAGCAGTGACGAAAAGGGCAGCTCCTACAATGAGCAGTTCTTC. Amino acid sequence: CASSDEKGSSYNEQFF.

CDR3 protein: CASSLALLDRPNTEAFF. The CDR3 DNA sequence: TGTGCCAGCAGCTTAGCTCTCTTGGACAGGCCAAACACTGAAGCTTTCTTT. The chain combines TRBV7-8 with TRBJ1-1; 7 positions match TRBD1. Germline CDR1 and CDR2: SGHVS and FQNEAQ. V lost 0 bases, J lost 2 bases, and 9 bases stayed unmatched. This CDR3 is built from 17 residues.

The rearrangement links TRBV12-3 or TRBV12-4 to TRBJ1-5; the D gene is possibly TRBD1 (5 bases). The CDR3 covers 13 residues. Trimming took off 6 bases at V and 2 bases at J, with 8 bases between the two ends. This CDR3 reads CASRKTGNQPQHF. The CDR3 bases are TGTGCCAGCAGGAAGACAGGCAATCAGCCCCAGCATTTT.

This chain joins TRBV5-1 and TRBJ1-4, with D maybe TRBD1 (5 bases). The CDR3 runs 15 residues. Trimming removed 2 bases at V and 5 bases at J, with 13 bases between. CDR1 and CDR2 (germline): SGHRS, YFSETQ. CDR3 amino acids: CASSFGAGANEKLFF. CDR3 DNA: TGCGCCAGCAGCTTCGGAGCTGGGGCCAATGAAAAACTGTTTTTT.

This chain connects TRBV5-6 to TRBJ1-2; maybe TRBD1 (5 bases). CDR3 size: 13 residues. The germline V gene has CDR1 SGHDT and CDR2 YYEEEE. V was pared by 1 base and J by 7 bases, with 11 bases between. Written as DNA, the CDR3 is TGTGCCAGCAGCTTGTGGCAGGGCTCTGGCTACACCTTC. Translating it yields CASSLWQGSGYTF.

The chain links TRBV6-5 to TRBJ1-2, with D possibly being TRBD1 (6 bases). V lost 6 bases, J lost 1 base, and 9 bases lay in between. Germline V gives CDR1 MNHEY, CDR2 SVGAGI. The CDR3 length is 13 residues. In nucleotides, the CDR3 is TGTGCCAGCAGCCCGGACAGTAACTATGGCTACACCTTC. It yields the protein CASSPDSNYGYTF.

In regard to this clone: Other DNA sequences from this sample encode an identical CDR3 as well. This chain uses TRBV5-1 with TRBJ2-5; 16 bases line up with TRBD2. The CDR3 loop spans 16 amino acids. The V gene's germline CDR1 is SGHRS and CDR2 YFSETQ. J lost 2 bases, V lost 3 bases, and 1 base had no gene match. The DNA for the CDR3 is TGCGCCAGCAGCTCGGGACTAGCGGGGGGGCAAGAGACCCAGTACTTC. It codes for CASSSGLAGGQETQYF. The full variable domain, rest sourced from reference TRBV5-1 and TRBJ2-5, is KAGVTQTPRYLIKTRGQQVTLSCSPISGHRSVSWYQQTPGQGLQFLFEYFSETQRNKGNFPGRFSGRQFSNSRSEMNVSTLELGDSALYLCASSSGLAGGQETQYFGPGTRLLVL.

V usage is TRBV6-4 and J usage is TRBJ1-1, with D tentatively TRBD1 (6 bases). Trimming left V 6 bases short and J 4 bases short, with 18 bases between. The CDR3 spans 15 residues. Germline lookup yields CDR1 MRHNA and CDR2 SNTAGT. The CDR3 spells CASSPGGGLATEAFF. The CDR3, as DNA: TGTGCCAGCAGCCCCGGGGGGGGGCTGGCCACTGAAGCTTTCTTT.